This TCR beta chain was documented in a study of a mutant IDH1 vaccine in newly diagnosed glioma. Study information: Standard pretreatment was either radiotherapy, temozolomide, or, for most, radiochemotherapy with temozolomide. General study findings and limits: Pseudoprogression apparently lacked any relation to changes in top peripheral T cell clonotypes. Of all patients, around 94% showed vaccine-induced immune responses.

Indicated time point: baseline, week 1 (first vaccination visit). Treatment defined: pre-vaccination baseline after standard-of-care therapy. Donors had new WHO grade 3 or 4 IDH1-mutant, ATRX-lost astrocytomas. The method was immunoSEQ multiplex PCR; TCRdb's version includes in-frame clones alone and lacks a portion of them. The table lists some 16,000 clones, around 95% of them singletons. Points on this clone: Its matching antigen is unknown.

The germline V gene encodes CDR1 GTSNPN and CDR2 SVGIG (reference sequence). CDR3 length: 13 amino acids. Trimming stripped 5 bases from V and 0 bases from J, with 11 bases between. The chain uses TRBV30 and TRBJ2-7; D is possibly TRBD1 or TRBD2 (7 bases each). The origin of this receptor is a woman between 18 and 30 years old with glioma. Some clones in this sample may be carry-over from other donors' samples. The material was peripheral blood mononuclear cells (PBMCs), obtained from a glioma patient treated with radiotherapy, temozolomide or both. This chain's CDR3 is CAWPRGGSYEQYF. The CDR3 DNA reads TGTGCCTGGCCCAGGGGGGGCTCCTACGAGCAGTACTTC.